These T cell receptor beta chains were read from a single sample in a study of blood T cell repertoires in COVID-19. Only in-frame clones appear in the TCRdb table, and some are missing; sequencing was by immunoSEQ multiplex PCR. The data contain 250,000 or so clones, 90% of them singletons. Sequences were obtained from peripheral blood. Receptors were obtained from a woman in her sixties with COVID-19, enrolled during active disease. The CDR3 runs from the conserved cysteine through the conserved F or W. Size is stated for part of the rows, as once, few or many counts, or as a class when the clone is expanded.

clone_size: .
v_call: TRBV6-5
cdr3_aa: CASRVKGQGADGYTF

clone_size: .
v_call: TRBV4-3
cdr3_aa: CASSQDLGRGNEQFF

clone_size: few
v_call: TRBV5-4
cdr3_aa: CASSAPGAGLGNTIYF

clone_size: few
v_call: TRBV6-5
cdr3_aa: CASYGPGEQYF

clone_size: .
v_call: TRBV3-1/TRBV3-2
cdr3_aa: CASRPDRHYTIYF

clone_size: .
v_call: TRBV28
cdr3_aa: CASSQQGARGYGYTF

clone_size: .
v_call: TRBV7-3
cdr3_aa: CASSLSPGGNYGYTF

clone_size: .
v_call: TRBV5-5
cdr3_aa: CASSTQQGVGGYTF

clone_size: .
v_call: TRBV25-1
cdr3_aa: CASSQQGTNQPQHF

clone_size: .
v_call: TRBV27
cdr3_aa: CASSLTRYNEQYF

clone_size: .
v_call: TRBV7-9
cdr3_aa: CASRRRENTEAFF

clone_size: once
v_call: TRBV18
cdr3_aa: CASSPGTDNSPLHF

clone_size: .
v_call: TRBV7-9
cdr3_aa: CASSSHRDRGNTIYF

clone_size: .
v_call: TRBV25-1
cdr3_aa: CASTQAGMTEAFF

clone_size: .
v_call: TRBV25-1
cdr3_aa: CASSPTAGGGETQYF

clone_size: .
v_call: TRBV15
cdr3_aa: CATSRLRDSSYEQYF

clone_size: few
v_call: TRBV5-1
cdr3_aa: CASSSGQGGEKLFF

clone_size: .
v_call: TRBV2
cdr3_aa: CASTRGQGAQPQHF

clone_size: once
v_call: TRBV6-5
cdr3_aa: CASNRDRGGYTF

clone_size: .
v_call: TRBV4-2
cdr3_aa: CASSRRPGYEQYF